Shown below are 14 T cell receptor beta chains from a single sample sequenced in a study of metastatic and nonmetastatic thyroid tumors. The entire patient cohort was treatment-naive prior to thyroid surgery. TCRdb re-clonotyped the PCR reads through MiXCR. This sample has tens of thousands of clones, with 25% to 30% found just once. Sequencing was done on a sample of blood. These receptors were taken from a male donor with papillary thyroid cancer or a benign thyroid nodule (not recorded which). Some clones in this sample may be carry-over from other donors' samples.

This clone was counted only a few times. The junction shows a germline mismatch at one end, possibly a read error. V gene TRBV28 combines with J gene TRBJ2-7; D is perhaps TRBD2 (5 bases). This CDR3 has 13 amino acids. Germline CDR1 reads MDHEN; CDR2 reads SYDVKM. The CDR3 loop is CASTIGEPYEHYF. The CDR3 bases are TGTGCCAGCACTATCGGGGAACCCTACGAGCATTACTTC.

Comment on this clone: This may come from a read error, since a much larger clone is one base off. This sample also contains other DNA sequences that code for the same CDR3. The rearrangement links TRBV7-3 to TRBJ2-3; D possibly corresponds to TRBD2 (6 bases). V was trimmed by 5 bases and J by 4 bases, leaving 16 bases between them. CDR1 and CDR2 from the germline V gene are SGHTA and FQGTGA. The CDR3 is 15 amino acids. The CDR3 DNA is TGTGCCAGCAGCGTTAGCGGAGCTGGACCAGATACGCAGTATTTT. The encoded protein is CASSVSGAGPDTQYF. Using reference TRBV7-3 and TRBJ2-3 for the parts outside the CDR3, the full variable domain is GAGVSQTPSNKVTEKGKYVELRCDPISGHTALYWYRQSLGQGPEFLIYFQGTGAADDSGLPNDRFFAVRPEGSVSTLKIQRTERGDSAVYLCASSVSGAGPDTQYFGPGTRLTVL.

The chain has TRBV19 and TRBJ2-6, with 9 bases matching TRBD1. V lost 5 bases, J lost 0 bases, and 8 bases stayed unmatched. In germline, CDR1 is LNHDA, CDR2 SQIVND (reference sequence). The CDR3 runs 18 residues. CDR3 sequence (DNA): TGTGCCAGTAGTCCAGGACAGGGGTCGAGCTCTGGGGCCAACGTCCTGACTTTC. Protein sequence: CASSPGQGSSSGANVLTF. Drawing the rest from reference TRBV19 and TRBJ2-6, the complete variable domain is DGGITQSPKYLFRKEGQNVTLSCEQNLNHDAMYWYRQDPGQGLRLIYYSQIVNDFQKGDIAEGYSVSREKKESFPLTVTSAQKNPTAFYLCASSPGQGSSSGANVLTFGAGSRLTVL.

Of note for this clone: A read error may produce the germline difference seen at one junction end. The V gene is TRBV28, the J gene TRBJ1-2; 8 positions match TRBD1. The CDR3 contains 14 residues. Germline CDR1 MDHEN, CDR2 SYDVKM. The CDR3 DNA sequence: TGTGCCAGCAGCACCCCAGGGGGCGCAGATGGCTACAACTTC. This sequence encodes CASSTPGGADGYNF.

Ten or more counts support this clone. The chain has TRBV4-1 and TRBJ2-1, with TRBD2 matching over 11 bases. The germline V gene has CDR1 MGHRA and CDR2 YSYEKL. The CDR3 contains 16 residues. V lost 3 bases to trimming and J lost 6 bases; unmatched junction nucleotides: 7. This CDR3 is CASSQALAGVRNEQFF. The CDR3 DNA reads TGCGCCAGCAGCCAGGCACTAGCGGGAGTCCGCAATGAGCAGTTCTTC.

This clone was seen many times. This sequence joins TRBV20-1 and TRBJ1-1, with D hard to call. V was shortened by 0 bases and J by 1 base, with 6 bases between the two germline ends. CDR3 length: 13 residues. Germline V gene sequence: CDR1 DFQATT, CDR2 SNEGSKA (reference sequence). The CDR3 spells CSAREPRNTEAFF. CDR3 sequence (DNA): TGCAGTGCTAGAGAACCGAGGAACACTGAAGCTTTCTTT.

The chain uses TRBV28 and TRBJ1-5; D is undetermined. The CDR3 covers 13 residues. CDR1 is MDHEN, CDR2 SYDVKM, per germline. V lost 3 bases and J 5 bases, leaving 8 bases between the germline ends. The CDR3 DNA is TGTGCCAGCAGTTTTTCCTCCCATCAGCCCCAGCATTTT. Its protein product is CASSFSSHQPQHF.

This clone was picked up many times. The rearrangement joins TRBV19 to TRBJ1-1; D gene unclear. Trimming left V 7 bases short and J 7 bases short, with 13 bases between. Per germline, CDR1 LNHDA and CDR2 SQIVND (reference sequence). The CDR3 runs to 12 residues. The CDR3 DNA reads TGTGCCAGTACTTTAGGGATTGGTGAAGCTTTCTTT. Protein product: CASTLGIGEAFF. Looking up the rest from reference TRBV19 and TRBJ1-1 gives the full variable domain: DGGITQSPKYLFRKEGQNVTLSCEQNLNHDAMYWYRQDPGQGLRLIYYSQIVNDFQKGDIAEGYSVSREKKESFPLTVTSAQKNPTAFYLCASTLGIGEAFFGQGTRLTVV.

This clone was seen a handful of times. The chain links TRBV6-1 to TRBJ1-3, with D perhaps matching TRBD1 (6 bases). Germline values: CDR1 MNHNS, CDR2 SASEGT. This CDR3 has 17 residues. V was pared by 5 bases and J by 0 bases, with 17 bases between. CDR3 nucleotide sequence: TGTGCCAGCAGTACGCCTTTTGGGGGCACCTCTGGAAACACCATATATTTT. This gives the protein CASSTPFGGTSGNTIYF.

The V call is TRBV2, the J call TRBJ2-2; D is unclear. V was shortened by 1 base and J by 3 bases, with 6 bases between the two germline ends. The CDR3 is 14 residues long. Germline assignment: CDR1 SNHLY and CDR2 FYNNEI. DNA of the CDR3: TGTGCCAGCAGTGAAGACTCGTACACCGGGGAGCTGTTTTTT. Residues: CASSEDSYTGELFF.

This clone was seen only once. V and J are TRBV7-8 and TRBJ1-5; TRBD1 matches 7 bases. The CDR3 spans 15 residues. Germline trimming cut 6 bases from V and 12 bases from J; bases unmatched to any gene: 17. Germline V CDR1 and CDR2: SGHVS, FQNEAQ. The CDR3 region is CASSNRDSSNKHQHF. The CDR3 bases are TGTGCCAGCAGTAATCGGGACAGCAGCAATAAGCACCAGCATTTT.

The chain employs TRBV4-3 and TRBJ1-1, with a possible D match to TRBD1 (5 bases). Germline CDR1 reads LGHNA; CDR2 reads YSLEER. The length of the CDR3 is 13 residues. The V and J ends lost 5 bases and 1 base respectively, with 8 bases between them. The CDR3 loop is CASSATGNTEAFF. Written as DNA, the CDR3 is TGCGCCAGCAGCGCTACAGGGAACACTGAAGCTTTCTTT.

At least ten counts were recorded for this clone. Since a much larger clone is just one base distant, this may be a read error. The V call is TRBV2, the J call TRBJ2-7; TRBD1 is a possible D gene (6 bases). The germline CDR1 and CDR2 sequences are SNHLY and FYNNEI. V was pared by 4 bases and J by 2 bases, with 18 bases between. The CDR3 is made up of 16 amino acids. The CDR3 reads CASSGALPGTTYEQYF. The CDR3 DNA reads TGTGCCAGCAGTGGAGCGCTTCCAGGGACAACCTACGAGCAGTACTTC.

This clone was found many times. The chain recombines TRBV9 with TRBJ2-7; 11 bases agree with TRBD2. With 3 bases clipped from V and 5 bases from J, the junction kept 7 bases outside the gene matches. There are 15 residues in the CDR3. Germline V gene lookup returns CDR1 SGDLS and CDR2 YYNGEE. The CDR3 region has the DNA TGTGCCAGCAGCGCCTTAGCGGGAGGGCCGCACGAGCAGTACTTC. It is translated as CASSALAGGPHEQYF.